This TCR beta chain originates from a study of a mutant IDH1 vaccine in newly diagnosed glioma. On the study more broadly: Vaccines were begun 4-6 weeks after radiotherapy alone, or with temozolomide cycles.

Trimming removed 0 bases from V and 9 bases from J; junction bases left unmatched: 11. This CDR3 comprises 19 residues. Germline V lookup: CDR1 LGHNA, CDR2 YSLEER. The sample's time point: week 23, last vaccination. Vaccinated patients received 300 ug of mutant IDH1 20-mer peptide per dose, with topical imiquimod. For this clone: Its antigen is as yet unknown.

The method was immunoSEQ multiplex PCR; TCRdb's version includes in-frame clones alone and lacks a portion of them. The table has about 44,000 clones, around 93% seen once; the top ten hold about 3.9%. The chain has TRBV4-3 and TRBJ2-1; 16 bases are shared with TRBD2. The sequence came from a man between 50 and 59 years old with glioma. The specimen was PBMCs, collected from a glioma patient whose treatment included an IDH1 peptide vaccine. CDR3: CASSQDMTGLAGGRGEQFF. CDR3 coding DNA: TGCGCCAGCAGCCAAGATATGACGGGACTAGCGGGGGGGAGGGGTGAGCAGTTCTTC.